Listed here are 16 T cell receptor beta chains from one sample, sequenced in a study of OX40 agonist ivuxolimab in advanced cancers. Produced via immunoSEQ multiplex PCR; TCRdb's table is partial and in-frame only. Of approximately 50,000 clones in the sample, 65% to 85% were seen once. The sequenced sample was CD4+ or CD8+ T cells sorted from blood, obtained in a trial of the OX40 agonist ivuxolimab. These receptors were collected from an adult with an advanced solid tumor such as melanoma, head and neck, liver or kidney cancer.

The CDR3 region is CASSQEQGGYGYTF. CDR3 bases: TGCGCCAGCAGCCAAGAGCAAGGGGGCTATGGCTACACCTTC. The chain has TRBV4-3 and TRBJ1-2, with a tentative D call TRBD1 (6 bases). The CDR3 contains 14 residues. Between the trimmed V and J ends, which lost 0 bases and 4 bases, there was a span of 9 bases. CDR1 and CDR2 (germline): LGHNA, YSLEER.

The chain couples TRBV6-1 to TRBJ1-2; 9 bases align to TRBD1. J lost 4 bases, V lost 7 bases, and 10 bases had no gene match. This CDR3 contains 15 residues. The germline CDR1 and CDR2 sequences are MNHNS and SASEGT. The CDR3 reads CASTSPGQGGYGYTF. DNA for the CDR3: TGTGCCAGCACTTCACCGGGACAGGGCGGCTATGGCTACACCTTC.

Comments on this clone: The junction shows a germline mismatch at one end, possibly a read error. The J gene is TRBJ1-5, the V gene TRBV14; no firm D call. Looked up from germline, CDR1 is SGHDN and CDR2 is FVKESK. The CDR3 is made up of 13 amino acids. Written as DNA, the CDR3 is TGTGCCAGCAACCAATATAGCAATCAGCCCCAGCATTTT. Amino acids: CASNQYSNQPQHF.

The genes are TRBV7-3 and TRBJ2-3; 8 bases map to TRBD1. The CDR3 loop spans 14 amino acids. Looked up from germline, CDR1 is SGHTA and CDR2 is FQGTGA. J was trimmed by 0 bases and V by 4 bases; bases with no gene match: 0. The CDR3 DNA is TGTGCCAGCAGCTACAGGGGGAGCACAGATACGCAGTATTTT. Translation: CASSYRGSTDTQYF.

This clone was counted a single time. The rearrangement links TRBV30 to TRBJ2-2, with D possibly matching TRBD2 (6 bases). The CDR3 is 14 residues long. Trimming took off 5 bases at V and 3 bases at J, with 13 bases between the two ends. The germline gives CDR1 GTSNPN, CDR2 SVGIG (reference sequence). The CDR3 sequence is CAWDPGLHTGELFF. The CDR3 DNA reads as TGTGCCTGGGACCCGGGACTTCACACCGGGGAGCTGTTTTTT.

The chain combines TRBV12-5 with TRBJ2-7, with D possibly matching TRBD2 (6 bases). V lost 6 bases and J 5 bases, leaving 11 bases between the germline ends. The CDR3 has 12 residues. CDR1 is LGHNT, CDR2 FRNRAP, per germline. CDR3 DNA sequence: TGTGCTAGTGGGAGGGGAGGCAACGAGCAGTACTTC. This codes for CASGRGGNEQYF.

This clone was observed a single time. J is TRBJ1-2 and V is TRBV12-2; the table names TRBD1, a call not compared with the DNA. TRBV12-2 has pseudogene status. The length of the CDR3 is 13 residues. The DNA of the CDR3 is TGTGCAAGTCGCTTAGACAGGGACTATGGCTACACCTTC. Its protein product is CASRLDRDYGYTF.

CDR3 residues: CASSFQGRETQYF. In nucleotides, the CDR3 is TGTGCCAGCAGCTTTCAGGGGCGGGAGACCCAGTACTTC. The chain carries TRBV7-2 and TRBJ2-5, with a possible D match to TRBD1 (6 bases). Germline-derived CDR1 and CDR2 are SGHTA and FQGNSA. V dropped 3 bases and J dropped 5 bases, with 10 bases sitting between them. The length of the CDR3 is 13 residues.

The chain has TRBV5-4 and TRBJ1-4; TRBD1 aligns across 7 bases. J was trimmed by 0 bases and V by 4 bases; bases with no gene match: 3. This CDR3 has 15 amino acids. Germline-derived CDR1 and CDR2 are SGHNT and YYREEE (reference sequence). CDR3 protein: CASSATGATNEKLFF. CDR3 nucleotides: TGTGCCAGCAGCGCCACAGGGGCAACTAATGAAAAACTGTTTTTT.

The chain employs TRBV9 and TRBJ1-4; D is perhaps TRBD1 (6 bases). The germline V gene has CDR1 SGDLS and CDR2 YYNGEE. The CDR3 is 16 amino acids. With 4 bases removed from V and 8 bases from J, the gap between germline ends came to 21 bases. For the CDR3, the DNA is TGTGCCAGCAGCCCCACCGTACAGGGTGAAGGGGAAAAACTGTTTTTT. Its translation is CASSPTVQGEGEKLFF.

The gene calls are TRBV6-5 and TRBJ2-7; 9 bases fit TRBD1. J gave up 6 bases and V 0 bases, and 9 bases lay outside the gene matches. The germline V gene encodes CDR1 MNHEY and CDR2 SVGAGI. This CDR3 is built from 16 residues. The CDR3 spells CASSYSYGQGNIEQYF. Written as DNA, the CDR3 is TGTGCCAGCAGTTACTCGTACGGACAGGGGAACATCGAGCAGTACTTC.

The chain recombines TRBV19 with TRBJ2-3; D unresolved. From germline, CDR1 is LNHDA and CDR2 SQIVND (reference sequence). The V gene lost 3 bases and the J gene lost 0 bases, with 19 bases spanning the gap. There are 18 residues in the CDR3. The CDR3, as DNA: TGTGCCAGTAGTATCATTGGGTCCGACCCGACTAGCACAGATACGCAGTATTTT. It codes for CASSIIGSDPTSTDTQYF.

The chain joins TRBV5-6 to TRBJ1-2; 7 positions agree with TRBD1. Germline V gene sequence: CDR1 SGHDT, CDR2 YYEEEE. The J segment lost 10 bases and the V segment lost 4 bases, leaving 16 bases of the junction unmatched. The CDR3 sequence is 15 residues long. In nucleotides, the CDR3 is TGTGCCAGCAGCGTTAATCCGTCCCGGGACAGCACCTACACCTTC. Amino acid sequence: CASSVNPSRDSTYTF.

The CDR3 here is CASSSMGGAGPRRGLFF. DNA for the CDR3: TGTGCCAGCAGTTCCATGGGCGGGGCCGGCCCACGTCGAGGACTGTTTTTT. The chain employs TRBV28 and TRBJ1-4; D possibly corresponds to TRBD1 (5 bases). Germline V CDR1 and CDR2: MDHEN, SYDVKM. This CDR3 contains 17 residues. Deletions cut 4 bases from V and 13 bases from J, with 28 bases between.

The rearrangement links TRBV7-2 to TRBJ2-1; no reliable D call. The V gene lost 2 bases and the J gene lost 6 bases, with 8 bases spanning the gap. There are 13 residues in the CDR3. Per the germline V gene, CDR1 is SGHTA and CDR2 is FQGNSA. The CDR3 nucleotides read TGTGCCAGCAGCTTAAATAATCTCAATGAGCAGTTCTTC. Encoded protein: CASSLNNLNEQFF.

This clone was seen only once. V and J are TRBV5-1 and TRBJ1-4; D not resolved. V lost 3 bases and J 11 bases, leaving 8 bases between the germline ends. This CDR3 comprises 11 residues. Looked up from germline, CDR1 is SGHRS and CDR2 is YFSETQ. For the CDR3, the DNA is TGCGCCAGCAGCTCCCCGTCCAAACTGTTTTTT. As protein: CASSSPSKLFF.